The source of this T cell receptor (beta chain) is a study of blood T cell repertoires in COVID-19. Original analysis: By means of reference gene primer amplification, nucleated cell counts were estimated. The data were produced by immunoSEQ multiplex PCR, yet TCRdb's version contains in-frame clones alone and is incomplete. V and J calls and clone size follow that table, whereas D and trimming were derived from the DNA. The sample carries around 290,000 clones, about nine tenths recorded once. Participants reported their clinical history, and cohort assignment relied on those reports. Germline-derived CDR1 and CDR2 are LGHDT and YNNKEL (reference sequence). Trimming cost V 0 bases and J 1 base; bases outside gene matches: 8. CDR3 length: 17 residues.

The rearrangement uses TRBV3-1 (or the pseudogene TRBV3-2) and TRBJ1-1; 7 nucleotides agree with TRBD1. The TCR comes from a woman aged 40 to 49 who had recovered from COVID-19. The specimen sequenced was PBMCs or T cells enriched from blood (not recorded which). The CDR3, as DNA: TGTGCCAGCAGCCAAGAGTATAGGGGACAGACGAACACTGAAGCTTTCTTT. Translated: CASSQEYRGQTNTEAFF.